The present entry profiles one T cell receptor (beta chain) with its context. The target antigen is unknown. Germline assignment: CDR1 KGHDR and CDR2 SFDVKD. V trimming: 3 bases; J trimming: 4 bases; junction bases outside the gene matches: 12. This CDR3 region has 19 residues. The data are from a study of blood T cells in healthy people across ages. Study-wide points: With age, beta diversity per million T cells declined roughly linearly, significantly by about 37. There was no known CMV status for donors, so expanded clonotype changes were possibly confounded.

For the second PCR, which ran for about 6 to 11 cycles, a sample-barcoded 5' primer and a J-beta primer mix were used. A single record per CDR3 protein comes from TCRdb applying MiXCR to the 5' RACE reads. The sample comprises more than 1.4 million distinct CDR3 sequences, 42% of which are singletons, and 7.9% rests with the top ten. The J gene is TRBJ2-3, the V gene TRBV24-1, with 13 bases that match TRBD2. Sequencing input: blood. This clonotype was sampled from a woman younger than 30 in good health. CDR3 nucleotides: TGTGCCACCAGTGATGCAGGACTAGCGGGAGTGGGTCCATCAGATACGCAGTATTTT. Translation: CATSDAGLAGVGPSDTQYF.